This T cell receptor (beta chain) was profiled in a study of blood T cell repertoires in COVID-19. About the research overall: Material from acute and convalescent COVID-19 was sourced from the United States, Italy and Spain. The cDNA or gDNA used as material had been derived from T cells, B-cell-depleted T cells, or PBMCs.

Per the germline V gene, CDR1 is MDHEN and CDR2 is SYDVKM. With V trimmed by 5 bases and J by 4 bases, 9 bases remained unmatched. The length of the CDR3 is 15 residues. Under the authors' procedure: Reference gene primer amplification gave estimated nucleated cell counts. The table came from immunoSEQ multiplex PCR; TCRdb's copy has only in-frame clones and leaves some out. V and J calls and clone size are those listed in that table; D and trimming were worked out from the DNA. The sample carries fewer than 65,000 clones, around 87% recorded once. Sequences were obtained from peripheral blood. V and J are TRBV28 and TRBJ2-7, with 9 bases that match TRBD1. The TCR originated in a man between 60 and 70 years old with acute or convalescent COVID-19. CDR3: CASSTPGTGKYEQYF. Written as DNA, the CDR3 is TGTGCCAGCAGTACCCCTGGGACAGGGAAATACGAGCAGTACTTC. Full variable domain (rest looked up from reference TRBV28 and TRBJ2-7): DVKVTQSSRYLVKRTGEKVFLECVQDMDHENMFWYRQDPGLGLRLIYFSYDVKMKEKGDIPEGYSVSREKKERFSLILESASTNQTSMYLCASSTPGTGKYEQYFGPGTRLTVT.